The T cell receptor (beta chain) under discussion was sequenced for a study of early T cells in non-severe SARS-CoV-2 infection. As for the study in general: The chains were unpaired, and the sequenced material was bulk RNA from unsorted whole blood. Study-wide results and caveats: Lookups in VDJdb leaned toward anti-spike CD8 responses and missed private and CD4 specificities.

This clonotype was seen repeatedly, ten times or more. Its target is unknown. Individual cDNA molecules carried attached unique molecular identifiers. TCRdb re-analysed the 5' RACE reads in MiXCR, keeping a single row per CDR3 protein. The data show roughly 50,000 distinct CDR3 sequences, less than 9.5% seen once. The CDR3 length is 12 residues. Germline CDR1 reads SEHNR; CDR2 reads FQNEAQ (reference sequence). Between the trimmed V and J ends, which lost 4 bases and 3 bases, there was a span of 7 bases. The sequenced sample was whole blood. The source is an adult who was a healthcare worker with PCR-confirmed SARS-CoV-2 infection or an uninfected control (not recorded which). The genes are TRBV7-9 and TRBJ2-7, with D possibly being TRBD2 (5 bases). CDR3 coding DNA: TGTGCCAGCAGCTATGGGAGCTACGAGCAGTACTTC. It is translated as CASSYGSYEQYF. Together with reference TRBV7-9 and TRBJ2-7, the CDR3 gives the full variable domain: DTGVSQNPRHKITKRGQNVTFRCDPISEHNRLYWYRQTLGQGPEFLTYFQNEAQLEKSRLLSDRFSAERPKGSFSTLEIQRTEQGDSAMYLCASSYGSYEQYFGPGTRLTVT.